This T cell receptor beta chain was identified during a study of T cell repertoires in cytomegalovirus infection. Study-level information: Evidence of both CMV infection and a matching HLA type came from public TCR beta signatures.

The ends lost 4 bases at V and 6 bases at J; junction bases unmatched: 10. This CDR3 region has 15 residues. Per germline, CDR1 DFQATT and CDR2 SNEGSKA (reference sequence). Overall study findings and caveats: Within the response measured ex vivo, HLA-C-restricted CMV-specific TCR beta clonotypes were dominant. Frequencies of public TCR beta families were cumulated, and this identified carriers of CMV plus the relevant HLA.

To note about this clonotype: Its antigen is still unknown.

One entry per CDR3 protein results from TCRdb running MiXCR on the reads. The data hold about 490,000 distinct CDR3 sequences, with approximately 25% observed a single time. The source material was PBMCs. The source is a human donor in good health (CMV status not recorded). Some clones in this sample may be carry-over from other donors' samples. The chain is built from TRBV20-1 and TRBJ2-3; 10 bases map to TRBD2. CDR3 DNA: TGCAGTGCTACCCGGACTAGCGGCACGACCGATACGCAGTATTTT. Its translation is CSATRTSGTTDTQYF.